The clone carrying this T cell receptor beta chain showed up just a few times. Its target is not known. The time point: blood 2 weeks post-SBRT. The sample's treatment: 15 Gy SBRT to primary tumor, nephrectomy 4 weeks later. Clear cell pathology was present in this patient's renal cell carcinoma. Sequenced by immunoSEQ multiplex PCR; TCRdb stores in-frame clones only, minus some. The sample includes tens of thousands of clones, 70% to 90% of them seen just once. The germline V gene has CDR1 LNHNV and CDR2 YYDKDF (reference sequence). The CDR3 is made up of 14 amino acids. V was pared by 3 bases and J by 9 bases, with 17 bases between. The data belong to a study of radiation and T cells in renal cell carcinoma. On the study more broadly: Nephrectomy followed 15 Gy stereotactic body radiation by 4 weeks. Findings and limits, study-wide: No pretreatment tumor biopsies were available for baseline clonotypes. In blood, top tumor clones expanded by 2 weeks, shrinking by 4.

The chain employs TRBV15 and TRBJ1-1, with D possibly TRBD1 on 5 matching bases. The TCR comes from a woman in her fifties or sixties with renal cell carcinoma. Specimen: blood, collected from a patient whose treatment included radiotherapy and nephrectomy. For the CDR3, the DNA is TGTGCCACCAGCAGGGGCGGGACGGAAACTAAAGCTTTCTTT. Protein sequence: CATSRGGTETKAFF.